Listed here are 32 T cell receptor beta chains from one sample, sequenced in a study of T cell repertoires in cytomegalovirus infection. TCRdb re-called the reads through MiXCR, storing one row per CDR3 protein. The table includes around 450,000 distinct CDR3 sequences, around 32% detected once. The sequencing sample was made of PBMCs. Source of these receptors: a human donor in good health (CMV status not recorded). Some clones in this sample may be carry-over from other donors' samples.

The chain carries TRBV4-2 and TRBJ2-5; 9 nucleotides agree with TRBD2. The CDR3 consists of 16 residues. Germline loops: CDR1 LGHNA, CDR2 YNFKEQ. V gave up 0 bases and J gave up 2 bases; unmatched junction bases: 4. CDR3 nucleotide sequence: TGTGCCAGCAGCCAAGATAGCGGACTAGCGCAAGAGACCCAGTACTTC. This codes for CASSQDSGLAQETQYF.

The chain links TRBV18 to TRBJ1-2; unclear D gene. The length of the CDR3 is 13 residues. The V end was cut by 2 bases, the J end by 3 bases, with 7 bases between. In germline, CDR1 is KGHSH, CDR2 LQKENI. This CDR3 reads CASSPISDYGYTF. In DNA form, the CDR3 reads TGTGCCAGCTCACCAATCAGTGACTATGGCTACACCTTC.

This clonotype showed up just a few times. The genes are TRBV11-2 and TRBJ2-7; 8 bases are a match to TRBD1. Looked up from germline, CDR1 is SGHAT and CDR2 is FQNNGV. The CDR3 has 16 amino acids. With V trimmed by 4 bases and J by 3 bases, 11 bases remained unmatched. This chain's CDR3 is CASSSRTGSSLYEQYF. CDR3 sequence (DNA): TGTGCCAGCAGCTCACGGACAGGGAGCTCCCTCTACGAGCAGTACTTC.

V and J are TRBV12-3 or TRBV12-4 and TRBJ2-1; D possibly corresponds to TRBD2 (5 bases). The ends were cut back, 6 bases at V and 9 bases at J, with 15 bases in the middle. CDR3 length: 13 amino acids. For the CDR3, the DNA is TGTGCCAGCAGCCCCACTAGGAATGGTGAGCAGTTCTTC. It codes for CASSPTRNGEQFF.

This clonotype was detected once. The V call is TRBV18, the J call TRBJ2-1; 8 bases match TRBD1. The V and J ends lost 0 bases and 2 bases, in that order; junction bases with no gene match: 3. Germline V CDR1 and CDR2: KGHSH, LQKENI. The CDR3 consists of 16 residues. The CDR3 sequence is CASSPPNRGAYNEQFF. The CDR3 nucleotides are TGTGCCAGCTCACCACCAAACAGGGGGGCCTACAATGAGCAGTTCTTC.

This clonotype showed up just a few times. The chain employs TRBV28 and TRBJ1-1; possible D gene TRBD1, 5 bases. There are 15 residues in the CDR3. Deletions cut 6 bases from V and 1 base from J, with 15 bases between. The germline V gene encodes CDR1 MDHEN and CDR2 SYDVKM. The CDR3, as DNA: TGTGCCAGCAGCCCCTCGGGGGGGAGGAACACTGAAGCTTTCTTT. Protein product: CASSPSGGRNTEAFF.

The V gene is TRBV20-1, the J gene TRBJ2-3; maybe TRBD1 (6 bases). Per germline, CDR1 DFQATT and CDR2 SNEGSKA (reference sequence). This CDR3 spans 15 amino acids. V gave up 5 bases and J gave up 1 base, with 16 bases separating them. This chain's CDR3 is CSADDQPGGTDTQYF. The CDR3 bases are TGCAGTGCTGACGACCAACCAGGGGGCACAGATACGCAGTATTTT.

This clonotype is termed medium-sized. The chain recombines TRBV7-8 with TRBJ2-3; D is unclear. Trimming left V 4 bases short and J 3 bases short, with 20 bases between. Germline CDR1 and CDR2: SGHVS and FQNEAQ. The CDR3 loop spans 17 amino acids. CDR3 sequence reads: CASSSNSNSRKTDTQYF. DNA of the CDR3: TGTGCCAGCAGCTCAAACTCCAATTCACGGAAGACAGATACGCAGTATTTT.

This clonotype turned up a few times. V and J are TRBV5-4 and TRBJ1-1; D call uncertain. The CDR3 sequence is 13 residues long. V dropped 2 bases and J dropped 5 bases, with 10 bases sitting between them. Looked up from germline, CDR1 is SGHNT and CDR2 is YYREEE (reference sequence). The CDR3 region is CASSFSRGTEAFF. CDR3 DNA: TGTGCCAGCAGCTTCTCACGGGGTACTGAAGCTTTCTTT. Combining the CDR3 with reference TRBV5-4 and TRBJ1-1 gives the whole variable domain ETGVTQSPTHLIKTRGQQVTLRCSSQSGHNTVSWYQQALGQGPQFIFQYYREEENGRGNFPPRFSGLQFPNYSSELNVNALELDDSALYLCASSFSRGTEAFFGQGTRLTVV.

The V gene is TRBV7-8, the J gene TRBJ1-5, with TRBD1 as a possible D gene (6 bases). Trimming shortened V by 1 base and J by 5 bases, and 12 bases separated the two germline ends. There are 15 residues in the CDR3. CDR1 and CDR2 (germline): SGHVS, FQNEAQ. The CDR3 spells CASSLVAGGDQPQHF. The CDR3 DNA follows: TGTGCCAGCAGCTTAGTGGCGGGGGGCGATCAGCCCCAGCATTTT.

This clonotype was seen more than once but under ten times. The J gene is TRBJ1-6, the V gene TRBV9, with TRBD1 identical over 7 bases. The germline gives CDR1 SGDLS, CDR2 YYNGEE. This CDR3 contains 15 residues. J gave up 4 bases and V 0 bases, and 1 base lay outside the gene matches. CDR3 amino acids: CASSVGDSYNSPLHF. The CDR3 bases are TGTGCCAGCAGCGTAGGGGACAGTTATAATTCACCCCTCCACTTT.

This clonotype has only a few counts. The J gene is TRBJ2-1, the V gene TRBV6-5; TRBD2 might be the D (6 bases). V dropped 3 bases and J dropped 8 bases, with 17 bases sitting between them. The germline V gene has CDR1 MNHEY and CDR2 SVGAGI. There are 15 residues in the CDR3. The DNA of the CDR3 is TGTGCCAGCAGTTATACACCGGGAGCCGGCGATGAGCAGTTCTTC. This encodes CASSYTPGAGDEQFF.

This clonotype was counted many times. This chain uses TRBV12-3 or TRBV12-4 with TRBJ1-5, with 7 bases fitting TRBD1. The CDR3 contains 14 residues. J lost 3 bases, V lost 7 bases, and 6 bases had no gene match. The CDR3 spells CASTEGQDNQPQHF. The CDR3 nucleotides read TGTGCCAGCACCGAAGGACAGGACAATCAGCCCCAGCATTTT.

Only a few counts were recorded for this clonotype. The chain is built from TRBV6-1 and TRBJ1-5, with D possibly TRBD1 on 6 matching bases. The germline CDR1 and CDR2 sequences are MNHNS and SASEGT. V dropped 4 bases and J dropped 4 bases, with 11 bases sitting between them. The CDR3 covers 14 residues. CDR3 loop: CASSAWDKNQPQHF. CDR3 sequence (DNA): TGTGCCAGCAGTGCTTGGGACAAAAATCAGCCCCAGCATTTT.

This clonotype was seen a few times. The chain has TRBV20-1 and TRBJ1-5; the match to TRBD1 covers 10 bases. From germline, CDR1 is DFQATT and CDR2 SNEGSKA (reference sequence). After removal of 1 base from V and 2 bases from J, the junction contained 2 bases not matched to a gene. There are 15 residues in the CDR3. The CDR3 loop is CSARGDRGGNQPQHF. In nucleotides, the CDR3 is TGCAGTGCTAGAGGGGACAGGGGAGGCAATCAGCCCCAGCATTTT.

This clonotype was picked up a small number of times. Written as DNA, the CDR3 is TGCGCCAGCAGACCGCTTGCGGGGACCTACAATGAGCAGTTCTTC. This sequence encodes CASRPLAGTYNEQFF. The rearrangement uses TRBV5-1 and TRBJ2-1, with a possible D match to TRBD2 (6 bases). This CDR3 has 15 amino acids. Germline V CDR1 and CDR2: SGHRS, YFSETQ. The germline V and J ends were trimmed by 5 bases and 2 bases, with 14 bases remaining between them. The whole variable domain, filled in from reference TRBV5-1 and TRBJ2-1, reads KAGVTQTPRYLIKTRGQQVTLSCSPISGHRSVSWYQQTPGQGLQFLFEYFSETQRNKGNFPGRFSGRQFSNSRSEMNVSTLELGDSALYLCASRPLAGTYNEQFFGPGTRLTVL.

In this sample, this clonotype turned up a few times. V is TRBV7-2 and J is TRBJ1-4, with D uncertain. This CDR3 region has 12 residues. Trimming took 1 base from V and 6 from J, leaving 3 bases between them. CDR1 is SGHTA and CDR2 is FQGNSA in the germline V gene. CDR3 region: CASSLVDEKLFF. DNA for the CDR3: TGTGCCAGCAGCTTAGTAGATGAAAAACTGTTTTTT.

The V gene is TRBV28, the J gene TRBJ2-1; 7 bases align to TRBD2. With 4 bases clipped from V and 0 bases from J, the junction kept 6 bases outside the gene matches. The CDR3 runs 16 residues. Germline CDR1 reads MDHEN; CDR2 reads SYDVKM. The CDR3 sequence: CASSYQAGSSYNEQFF. In nucleotides, the CDR3 is TGTGCCAGCAGTTACCAAGCGGGGAGCTCCTACAATGAGCAGTTCTTC.

The sample holds a few counts of this clonotype. The rearrangement links TRBV12-3 or TRBV12-4 to TRBJ1-1; 8 nucleotides align to TRBD1. The CDR3 has 14 amino acids. Trimming cost V 8 bases and J 6 bases; bases outside gene matches: 11. CDR3 in DNA: TGTGCCAGCTCATGGAGACAGGGGATCTCTGAAGCTTTCTTT. Its translation: CASSWRQGISEAFF.

This clonotype has only a few counts. V and J are TRBV3-1 and TRBJ1-1; D not resolved. Per germline, CDR1 LGHDT and CDR2 YNNKEL (reference sequence). The CDR3 is 15 amino acids. The germline V and J ends were trimmed by 2 bases and 1 base, with 11 bases remaining between them. CDR3 sequence (DNA): TGTGCCAGCAGCCAATATGGGATCACGAACACTGAAGCTTTCTTT. It translates to CASSQYGITNTEAFF.

Notes on this clonotype: The missing conserved phenylalanine or tryptophan at the end of this CDR3 makes a read error likely. This sequence joins TRBV29-1 and TRBJ1-1; D not certain. The V gene's germline CDR1 is SQVTM and CDR2 ANQGSEA. The CDR3 consists of 12 residues. The ends were cut back, 7 bases at V and 1 base at J, with 10 bases in the middle. The CDR3 sequence: CSGSEWNTEAFV. The CDR3 DNA is TGCAGCGGGAGTGAGTGGAACACTGAAGCTTTCGTT.

The V gene is TRBV2, the J gene TRBJ2-7; no definite D call. Germline CDR1 reads SNHLY; CDR2 reads FYNNEI. CDR3 length: 10 residues. The V end lost 4 bases, the J end lost 2 bases, and 0 bases lay between the germline ends. Here the CDR3 reads CASSAYEQYF. For the CDR3, the DNA is TGTGCCAGCAGTGCCTACGAGCAGTACTTC. Together with reference TRBV2 and TRBJ2-7, the CDR3 gives the full variable domain: EPEVTQTPSHQVTQMGQEVILRCVPISNHLYFYWYRQILGQKVEFLVSFYNNEISEKSEIFDDQFSVERPDGSNFTLKIRSTKLEDSAMYFCASSAYEQYFGPGTRLTVT.

The V gene is TRBV27, the J gene TRBJ1-3; D call uncertain. CDR1 and CDR2 from the germline V gene are MNHEY and SMNVEV (reference sequence). The CDR3 contains 13 residues. The germline V and J ends were trimmed by 6 bases and 4 bases, with 10 bases remaining between them. DNA for the CDR3: TGTGCCAGCAGCGGGAGACTCGGAAACACCATATATTTT. This codes for CASSGRLGNTIYF.

Ten or more counts support this clonotype. The chain uses TRBV7-2 and TRBJ1-2, with unresolved D. CDR1 and CDR2 from the germline V gene are SGHTA and FQGNSA. The CDR3 loop spans 12 amino acids. V was clipped by 1 base and J by 8 bases, with 8 bases between them. CDR3 in DNA: TGTGCCAGCAGCTTAGGAGTTTTCGGCTACACCTTC. Protein product: CASSLGVFGYTF.

The sample holds many counts of this clonotype. The chain recombines TRBV7-3 with TRBJ2-7, with 7 positions matching TRBD2. This CDR3 comprises 16 residues. Germline V gives CDR1 SGHTA, CDR2 FQGTGA. The V segment lost 2 bases and the J segment 1 base; nucleotides outside the gene matches: 8. The CDR3: CASSLQGSGTSYEQYF. The CDR3 bases are TGTGCCAGCAGCTTACAGGGAAGCGGGACTTCCTACGAGCAGTACTTC.

The chain couples TRBV6-6 to TRBJ1-1; unclear D gene. V lost 1 base, J lost 1 base, and 7 bases lay in between. The germline CDR1 and CDR2 sequences are MNHNY and SVGAGI (reference sequence). The CDR3 consists of 14 residues. CDR3 in amino acids: CASSYFKANTEAFF. The CDR3 DNA reads TGTGCCAGCAGTTACTTCAAGGCGAACACTGAAGCTTTCTTT.

The chain is built from TRBV2 and TRBJ1-1; D is perhaps TRBD1 (5 bases). The CDR3 spans 14 residues. Germline V CDR1 and CDR2: SNHLY, FYNNEI. V gave up 6 bases and J gave up 0 bases, with 11 bases separating them. Written as DNA, the CDR3 is TGTGCCAGCAGAAGGGACGGCGTGAACACTGAAGCTTTCTTT. This encodes CASRRDGVNTEAFF.

This clonotype was seen repeatedly, ten times or more. The rearrangement links TRBV7-2 to TRBJ1-3, with D possibly TRBD1 on 6 matching bases. V gave up 1 base and J gave up 4 bases, with 8 bases separating them. CDR3 length: 14 residues. Germline assignment: CDR1 SGHTA and CDR2 FQGNSA. This CDR3 reads CASSLEGGGNTIYF. The CDR3, as DNA: TGTGCCAGCAGCTTAGAGGGGGGAGGAAACACCATATATTTT. Variable domain in full (rest from reference TRBV7-2 and TRBJ1-3): GAGVSQSPSNKVTEKGKDVELRCDPISGHTALYWYRQSLGQGLEFLIYFQGNSAPDKSGLPSDRFSAERTGGSVSTLTIQRTQQEDSAVYLCASSLEGGGNTIYFGEGSWLTVV.

This clonotype was recorded a few times. V usage is TRBV5-1 and J usage is TRBJ2-7, with unresolved D. The germline V gene has CDR1 SGHRS and CDR2 YFSETQ. The CDR3 spans 14 residues. Trimming pared 0 bases from V and 6 bases from J, leaving 13 bases between. The chain's CDR3 is CASSLEGGFSEQYF. The DNA of the CDR3 is TGCGCCAGCAGCTTGGAGGGCGGTTTTAGCGAGCAGTACTTC.

Turning to this clonotype: A read error may account for a junction end that differs from germline. CDR3 sequence (DNA): TGTGCCAGCAGCTGGGGACAGGGGAGTAGCGCTTTCTTT. Residues: CASSWGQGSSAFF. The genes are TRBV5-3 and TRBJ1-1, with 10 nucleotides matching TRBD1. TRBV5-3 is an ORF, with its function uncertain. This CDR3 has 13 amino acids.

CDR3 nucleotide sequence: TGTGCCAGCAGCCTCCGGACAGTTGCAACTAATGAAAAACTGTTTTTT. This codes for CASSLRTVATNEKLFF. The chain is built from TRBV11-2 and TRBJ1-4; the D gene is possibly TRBD1 (6 bases). The CDR3 spans 16 residues. Germline values: CDR1 SGHAT, CDR2 FQNNGV. Trimming removed 5 bases from V and 0 bases from J, with 13 bases in between. Full variable domain (missing parts from reference TRBV11-2 and TRBJ1-4): EAGVAQSPRYKIIEKRQSVAFWCNPISGHATLYWYQQILGQGPKLLIQFQNNGVVDDSQLPKDRFSAERLKGVDSTLKIQPAKLEDSAVYLCASSLRTVATNEKLFFGSGTQLSVL.

This clonotype was seen many times. The chain carries TRBV6-1 and TRBJ1-1, with 8 bases identical to TRBD1. In germline, CDR1 is MNHNS, CDR2 SASEGT. The CDR3 spans 14 residues. J lost 5 bases, V lost 5 bases, and 7 bases had no gene match. The CDR3 is CASSQYRGWTEAFF. For the CDR3, the DNA is TGTGCCAGCAGTCAGTACAGGGGGTGGACTGAAGCTTTCTTT.